These T cell receptor beta chains were read from a single sample in a study of OX40 agonist ivuxolimab in advanced cancers. Clones were read by immunoSEQ multiplex PCR, and TCRdb kept only the in-frame ones, dropping some. The table has about 100,000 clones, about 91% seen once. The input for sequencing was CD4+ or CD8+ T cells sorted from blood, taken in a trial of the OX40 agonist ivuxolimab. These receptor sequences come from an adult with an advanced solid tumor such as melanoma, head and neck, liver or kidney cancer. The CDR3 runs from the conserved cysteine through the conserved F or W. A D gene is named only where the DNA matches it firmly. For some rows the clone size is stated as once, few or many, or as a class when expanded; others skip it.

v_call: TRBV30; clone_size: -; cdr3_length: 14; j_call: TRBJ1-2; d_call: TRBD1; cdr3_nt: TGTGCCTGTCCAAGGACAGGGGCAGGCTATGGCTACACCTTC; cdr3_aa: CACPRTGAGYGYTF
v_call: TRBV7-8; clone_size: few; cdr3_length: 15; j_call: TRBJ2-7; d_call: -; cdr3_nt: TGTGCCAGTACAAACCTACCCAAGGGGAAAAACGAGCAGTACTTC; cdr3_aa: CASTNLPKGKNEQYF
v_call: TRBV2; clone_size: -; cdr3_length: 15; j_call: TRBJ2-5; d_call: TRBD1; cdr3_nt: TGTGCCAGCAGTGAATTAGGACAGGGGGGACAGACCCAGTACTTC; cdr3_aa: CASSELGQGGQTQYF
v_call: TRBV4-1; clone_size: once; cdr3_length: 14; j_call: TRBJ1-1; d_call: -; cdr3_nt: TGCGCCAGCAGCCATTACGGACCTGACACTGAAGCTTTCTTT; cdr3_aa: CASSHYGPDTEAFF
v_call: TRBV2; clone_size: -; cdr3_length: 14; j_call: TRBJ2-5; d_call: TRBD2; cdr3_nt: TGTGCCAGCAGTCCCCGGACTAGCGTCGAGACCCAGTACTTC; cdr3_aa: CASSPRTSVETQYF
v_call: TRBV16; clone_size: -; cdr3_length: 22; j_call: TRBJ2-1; d_call: -; cdr3_nt: TGTGCCAGCAGCCAATCGAGGGCTTGGGCACCGGGACACCCCTCGTCCTACAATGAGCAGTTCTTC; cdr3_aa: CASSQSRAWAPGHPSSYNEQFF
v_call: TRBV27; clone_size: -; cdr3_length: 20; j_call: TRBJ2-3; d_call: TRBD2; cdr3_nt: TGTGCCAGCAAGTCTGGAGTGATGCAGCGGGAGGGGGAGAGCACAGATACGCAGTATTTT; cdr3_aa: CASKSGVMQREGESTDTQYF
v_call: TRBV15; clone_size: -; cdr3_length: 13; j_call: TRBJ2-2; d_call: -; cdr3_nt: TGTGCCACCAGCACCATCGGAACCGGGGAGCTGTTTTTT; cdr3_aa: CATSTIGTGELFF
v_call: TRBV5-1; clone_size: -; cdr3_length: 15; j_call: TRBJ1-1; d_call: TRBD1; cdr3_nt: TGCGCCAGCAGCTCACCGGGACAGGGGAACACTGAAGCTTTCTTT; cdr3_aa: CASSSPGQGNTEAFF
v_call: TRBV5-4; clone_size: -; cdr3_length: 15; j_call: TRBJ2-1; d_call: TRBD2; cdr3_nt: TGTGCCAGCAGCCCGAGGACTAGCGGGGTCTATGAGCAGTTCTTC; cdr3_aa: CASSPRTSGVYEQFF
v_call: TRBV19; clone_size: -; cdr3_length: 16; j_call: TRBJ1-4; d_call: -; cdr3_nt: TGTGCCAGTAGTGCCGCCGCCCGTTCAACTAATGAAAAACTGTTTTTT; cdr3_aa: CASSAAARSTNEKLFF
v_call: TRBV5-1; clone_size: -; cdr3_length: 13; j_call: TRBJ2-7; d_call: TRBD2; cdr3_nt: TGCGCCAGTGGGACTAGCGAAGCCTACGAGCAGTACTTC; cdr3_aa: CASGTSEAYEQYF
v_call: TRBV7-8; clone_size: once; cdr3_length: 15; j_call: TRBJ1-1; d_call: -; cdr3_nt: TGTGCCAGCAGCCTAGAGGGGGGGCGTGGAACTGAAGCTTTCTTT; cdr3_aa: CASSLEGGRGTEAFF
v_call: TRBV6-1; clone_size: -; cdr3_length: 11; j_call: TRBJ2-5; d_call: -; cdr3_nt: TGTGCCAGCAGTGAAGGAGAGACCCAGTACTTC; cdr3_aa: CASSEGETQYF
v_call: TRBV19; clone_size: -; cdr3_length: 14; j_call: TRBJ2-7; d_call: -; cdr3_nt: TGTGCCAGTAGTATAGCCCAGAGCTCCTACGAGCAGTACTTC; cdr3_aa: CASSIAQSSYEQYF